This T cell receptor (beta chain) was documented in a study of T cell clones after liver transplantation. Repertoires were generated with immunoSEQ multiplex PCR, while TCRdb's copy carries only in-frame clones and drops some. Of 85,000 to 130,000 clones in the sample, approximately 85% were seen once. With 4 bases removed from V and 4 bases from J, the gap between germline ends came to 11 bases. Germline lookup yields CDR1 SGDLS and CDR2 YYNGEE. The CDR3 is made up of 14 amino acids. This clone was detected only a few times. Sequencing was performed on CD4+ T cells from blood, taken before liver transplant. The TCR was taken from a human donor who received a liver transplant. The V gene is TRBV9, the J gene TRBJ2-2, with D perhaps TRBD1 or TRBD2 (5 bases each). The CDR3: CASSTGTATGELFF. The CDR3 region has the DNA TGTGCCAGCAGCACCGGGACGGCCACCGGGGAGCTGTTTTTT.